A selection of T cell receptor beta chains follows, all from one sample in a study of CD8+ T cells in alopecia areata. Repertoires were generated with immunoSEQ multiplex PCR, while TCRdb's copy carries only in-frame clones and drops some. This table has 150,000 or so clones, about three fifths appearing once. The specimen sequenced was CD4+ T cells sorted from blood. These receptor sequences come from a human donor in good health. CDR3s include the opening cysteine and the closing phenylalanine or tryptophan. The order of the fields is D gene, V gene, J gene, clone size, CDR3 protein, CDR3 DNA. The D gene is left open where the match is weak. Expanded clones are given a class, and other clones once, few, many or no size at all.

d_gene: NA
v_gene: TRBV5-1
j_gene: TRBJ1-1
abundance: NA
CDR3aa: CASSRGSPGNTEAFF
CDR3nt: TGCGCCAGCAGCCGGGGGAGCCCTGGGAACACTGAAGCTTTCTTT

d_gene: TRBD2
v_gene: TRBV10-3
j_gene: TRBJ2-1
abundance: NA
CDR3aa: CAITAGGDYEQFF
CDR3nt: TGTGCCATCACAGCGGGAGGGGATTATGAGCAGTTCTTC

d_gene: NA
v_gene: TRBV6-6
j_gene: TRBJ2-1
abundance: few
CDR3aa: CASSYGMADNEQFF
CDR3nt: TGTGCCAGCAGTTACGGGATGGCCGACAATGAGCAGTTCTTC

d_gene: NA
v_gene: TRBV7-3
j_gene: TRBJ2-6
abundance: few
CDR3aa: CASSLRSSGANVLTF
CDR3nt: TGTGCCAGCAGCCTACGGAGCTCTGGGGCCAACGTCCTGACTTTC

d_gene: NA
v_gene: TRBV25-1
j_gene: TRBJ2-7
abundance: few
CDR3aa: CASSAGPEQYF
CDR3nt: TGTGCCAGCAGTGCAGGGCCCGAGCAGTACTTC

d_gene: TRBD1
v_gene: TRBV28
j_gene: TRBJ1-5
abundance: few
CDR3aa: CATGGGQQPQHF
CDR3nt: TGTGCCACAGGAGGGGGCCAGCAGCCCCAGCATTTT

d_gene: TRBD1
v_gene: TRBV15
j_gene: TRBJ1-5
abundance: NA
CDR3aa: CATSTPTGVSNQPQHF
CDR3nt: TGTGCCACCAGCACCCCGACAGGGGTCAGCAATCAGCCCCAGCATTTT

d_gene: TRBD1
v_gene: TRBV7-2
j_gene: TRBJ2-1
abundance: NA
CDR3aa: CASSPAGTGPYNEQFF
CDR3nt: TGTGCCAGCAGCCCAGCCGGGACAGGGCCCTACAATGAGCAGTTCTTC

d_gene: TRBD1
v_gene: TRBV6-5
j_gene: TRBJ2-1
abundance: few
CDR3aa: CASSTGGPQFF
CDR3nt: TGTGCCAGCAGTACAGGGGGCCCACAGTTCTTC

d_gene: NA
v_gene: TRBV25-1
j_gene: TRBJ2-5
abundance: once
CDR3aa: CASSEPRQPQETQYF
CDR3nt: TGTGCCAGCAGTGAACCGCGACAGCCCCAAGAGACCCAGTACTTC

d_gene: NA
v_gene: TRBV19
j_gene: TRBJ1-5
abundance: few
CDR3aa: CASSLMDQPQHF
CDR3nt: TGTGCCAGTAGTCTCATGGATCAGCCCCAGCATTTT

d_gene: NA
v_gene: TRBV6-1
j_gene: TRBJ2-7
abundance: NA
CDR3aa: CASSDRGKGYEQYF
CDR3nt: TGTGCCAGCAGTGACAGGGGTAAGGGATACGAGCAGTACTTC

d_gene: NA
v_gene: TRBV7-2
j_gene: TRBJ2-7
abundance: NA
CDR3aa: CASSTTWGSGYEQYF
CDR3nt: TGTGCCAGCAGCACAACCTGGGGTAGCGGCTACGAGCAGTACTTC

d_gene: NA
v_gene: TRBV15
j_gene: TRBJ1-2
abundance: NA
CDR3aa: CATSRDLSANYGYTF
CDR3nt: TGTGCCACCAGCAGAGATTTATCAGCTAACTATGGCTACACCTTC

d_gene: TRBD1
v_gene: TRBV6-1
j_gene: TRBJ1-3
abundance: NA
CDR3aa: CASSAGTGGSGNTIYF
CDR3nt: TGTGCCAGCAGTGCCGGGACAGGGGGTTCCGGAAACACCATATATTTT

d_gene: NA
v_gene: TRBV9
j_gene: TRBJ1-2
abundance: NA
CDR3aa: CASSAPNYGYTF
CDR3nt: TGTGCCAGCAGCGCCCCCAACTATGGCTACACCTTC

d_gene: NA
v_gene: TRBV30
j_gene: TRBJ2-3
abundance: NA
CDR3aa: CAWRRASADTQYF
CDR3nt: TGTGCCTGGAGACGAGCTAGCGCAGATACGCAGTATTTT

d_gene: NA
v_gene: TRBV28
j_gene: TRBJ1-2
abundance: once
CDR3aa: CASLASLTIVGYTF
CDR3nt: TGTGCCAGTCTCGCGAGCCTTACGATTGTGGGCTACACCTTC

d_gene: NA
v_gene: TRBV15
j_gene: TRBJ2-1
abundance: few
CDR3aa: CATSSRDYNEQFF
CDR3nt: TGTGCCACCAGCTCCCGGGACTACAATGAGCAGTTCTTC

d_gene: NA
v_gene: TRBV23-1
j_gene: TRBJ1-2
abundance: NA
CDR3aa: CASLQVYYGYTF
CDR3nt: TGCGCCAGCTTACAGGTTTACTATGGCTACACCTTC

d_gene: NA
v_gene: TRBV4-1
j_gene: TRBJ2-7
abundance: NA
CDR3aa: CASSASSYEQYF
CDR3nt: TGCGCCAGCAGCGCAAGCTCCTACGAGCAGTACTTC

d_gene: NA
v_gene: TRBV18
j_gene: TRBJ2-7
abundance: NA
CDR3aa: CASSTRTHRRRYEQYF
CDR3nt: TGTGCCAGCTCGACACGAACCCATCGGAGGAGGTACGAGCAGTACTTC

d_gene: TRBD2
v_gene: TRBV7-2
j_gene: TRBJ2-7
abundance: NA
CDR3aa: CASRRDYSYEQYF
CDR3nt: TGTGCCAGCAGACGGGACTACTCCTACGAGCAGTACTTC

d_gene: TRBD1
v_gene: TRBV7-9
j_gene: TRBJ2-7
abundance: NA
CDR3aa: CASSSTGTGAYEQYF
CDR3nt: TGTGCCAGCAGCTCTACCGGGACAGGGGCCTACGAGCAGTACTTC

d_gene: NA
v_gene: TRBV7-2
j_gene: TRBJ2-3
abundance: NA
CDR3aa: CASSFSSGGTDTQYF
CDR3nt: TGTGCCAGCAGCTTTAGTAGCGGAGGCACAGATACGCAGTATTTT